This T cell receptor (beta chain) was captured by sequencing in a study of cytomegalovirus exposure and HLA in healthy donors. Whole-study results and caveats: Later analysis associated a missense DCLRE1C variant with TCR beta V- and J-gene trimming.

Vbeta (60) and Jbeta (13) primers were used in the PCR. Sequencing used immunoSEQ multiplex PCR; TCRdb keeps in-frame clones, though not all of them. This sample yields fewer than 80,000 clones, of which 74% are seen a single time; around 10% belongs to the top ten. Each of the donors was a healthy bone marrow donor. This clone was counted only a few times. No antigen is known for it. Trimming pared 6 bases from V and 7 bases from J, leaving 10 bases between. Germline V CDR1 and CDR2: SGHRS, YFSETQ. This CDR3 has 11 amino acids. This chain uses TRBV5-1 with TRBJ1-2; no clear D gene. The TCR sequence derives from a woman aged 60 to 75 in good health and CMV-seropositive. The sequenced material came from PBMCs. The CDR3 DNA sequence: TGCGCCAGCAAGTCGGGGAGTGGCTACACCTTC. It encodes CASKSGSGYTF.